The rows below give T cell receptor beta chains drawn from one sample of a study of blood T cell repertoires in COVID-19. Libraries were prepared by immunoSEQ multiplex PCR; TCRdb keeps only in-frame clonotypes and omits some of them. The sample includes about 400,000 clones, around 87% of them seen just once. Sequenced material: PBMCs or T cells enriched from blood (not recorded which). These receptors all come from a man aged 35 to 55 in a cohort exposed to, infected with or recovered from COVID-19 (not recorded which). Each CDR3 is given with its conserved first and last residue. A D gene is named only where the DNA matches it firmly. The size field is filled for only some rows; it gives once, few, many or a size class.

TRBJ2-1 TRBD2 . TRBV5-4 TGTGCCAGCAGCAAACTAGCGGGAACCTACAATGAGCAGTTCTTC CASSKLAGTYNEQFF
TRBJ2-7 TRBD2 . TRBV3-1/TRBV3-2 TGTGCCAGCAGCCTCGGACTAGCGCCTACCTACGAGCAGTACTTC CASSLGLAPTYEQYF
TRBJ2-1 TRBD2 . TRBV9 TGTGCCAGCAGCGTAACCCGACTAGCGGGAATGGACCATGAGCAGTTCTTC CASSVTRLAGMDHEQFF
TRBJ2-1 TRBD2 . TRBV6-5 TGTGCCAGCAGCCTAGCGGGAGGCGCCTACAATGAGCAGTTCTTC CASSLAGGAYNEQFF
TRBJ2-3 . . TRBV5-4 TGTGCCAGCAGCTTGATCCTCACAGATACGCAGTATTTT CASSLILTDTQYF
TRBJ2-7 . . TRBV5-4 TGTGCCAGCAGCTTGGCCGGGGGACAGATGTCCTACGAGCAGTACTTC CASSLAGGQMSYEQYF
TRBJ2-7 TRBD1 . TRBV5-4 TGTGCCAGCAGCTTGGCCGGGACAGGGGGTCCCTACGAGCAGTACTTC CASSLAGTGGPYEQYF
TRBJ2-1 . . TRBV7-6 TGTGCCAGCAGCGCCCCCGGACTATCCGTTGATGAGCAGTTCTTC CASSAPGLSVDEQFF
TRBJ2-7 . few TRBV30 TGTGCCTGGGAAGGGGGAACCTACGAGCAGTACTTC CAWEGGTYEQYF
TRBJ2-7 . . TRBV15 TGTGCCACCAGCAGGGGCAGCTCCTACGAGCAGTACTTC CATSRGSSYEQYF
TRBJ2-7 . . TRBV29-1 TGCAGCGTTGAAAAGACAGTTACCCGCGAGCAGTACTTC CSVEKTVTREQYF
TRBJ2-7 TRBD1 . TRBV3-1/TRBV3-2 TGTGCCAGCAGCCACAGACAGGGCACCTACGAGCAGTACTTC CASSHRQGTYEQYF
TRBJ2-7 . . TRBV5-4 TGTGCCAGCAGCTTGGATCTAGACTCCTACGAGCAGTACTTC CASSLDLDSYEQYF
TRBJ2-7 TRBD2 . TRBV2 TGTGCCAGCGGGGGACTAGCGGGAGGATTGAACGAGCAGTACTTC CASGGLAGGLNEQYF
TRBJ1-5 . once TRBV9 TGTGCCATAATGGACAGAGGGAAACAGCCCCAGCATTTT CAIMDRGKQPQHF
TRBJ1-5 . . TRBV6-8 TGTGCCAGCAGTTGGGACACATCAGAGAATCAGCCCCAGCATTTT CASSWDTSENQPQHF
TRBJ1-3 . . TRBV28 TGTGCCAGCAGCTCTACAGCCTCTGGAAACACCATATATTTT CASSSTASGNTIYF
TRBJ1-2 TRBD1 . TRBV18 TGTGCCAGCTCAGCCGGACAGGGGGGTGGCTACACCTTC CASSAGQGGGYTF
TRBJ1-2 . . TRBV6-5 TGTGCCAGCAGTATGCAGGGGCGTTTCAAAGGCTACACCTTC CASSMQGRFKGYTF
TRBJ2-2 TRBD2 . TRBV2 TGTGCCAGCAGTAGGACTAGCGGGGGACTAACCGGGGAGCTGTTTTTT CASSRTSGGLTGELFF
TRBJ2-2 . . TRBV7-9 TGTGCCAGCAGCTTAGTTCTCCCCGGGGAGCTGTTTTTT CASSLVLPGELFF
TRBJ2-7 TRBD2 once TRBV7-2 TGTGCCAGCAGCCGACTAGCCCCCTACGAGCAGTACTTC CASSRLAPYEQYF
TRBJ2-5 . . TRBV7-9 TGTGCCAGCAGCTTAGGTGACACCCAAGAGACCCAGTACTTC CASSLGDTQETQYF
TRBJ1-6 . few TRBV3-1/TRBV3-2 TGTGCCAGCAGCCAGTACGGGGGTAATTCACCCCTCCACTTT CASSQYGGNSPLHF
TRBJ2-1 . few TRBV4-2 TGTGCCAGCAGCCCCTTCACCAGTTTAGCAGGGCAAGCCAATGAGCAGTTCTTC CASSPFTSLAGQANEQFF
TRBJ2-5 TRBD1 once TRBV19 TGTGCCAGTAGGACCGGGACAGGGGGCAGAGAGACCCAGTACTTC CASRTGTGGRETQYF
TRBJ2-5 . . TRBV12-2 TGTGCAAGTCGCTTAACATTGGGGGGAGGGGAAAACCAAGAGACCCAGTACTTC CASRLTLGGGENQETQYF
TRBJ1-3 TRBD1 . TRBV5-5 TGTGCCAGCAGCCCCCTCGGACAGGGCTCTGGAAACACCATATATTTT CASSPLGQGSGNTIYF
TRBJ2-6 . . TRBV2 TGTGCCAGCAGTTCCCAGGCCATCAGCTCTGGGGCCAACGTCCTGACTTTC CASSSQAISSGANVLTF
TRBJ1-1 TRBD1 . TRBV5-1 TGCGCCAGCAGCTTGGGGACAGGGGGCATGAACACTGAAGCTTTCTTT CASSLGTGGMNTEAFF
TRBJ2-1 . . TRBV9 TGTGCCAGCAGCGTAGCTCCTGGCGGGAAGCGAGACAATGAGCAGTTCTTC CASSVAPGGKRDNEQFF
TRBJ2-5 TRBD2 . TRBV6-1 TGTGCCAGCAGTGAAGCTACTAGCGGGAGGTTCCAAGAGACCCAGTACTTC CASSEATSGRFQETQYF
TRBJ1-4 . . TRBV10-1 TGCGCCAGACAACCCGCAGGGGTTGATGAAAAACTGTTTTTT CARQPAGVDEKLFF
TRBJ2-3 TRBD1 . TRBV7-8 TGTGCCAGCAGCTTAGTGCCGGGACAGGGCACAGATACGCAGTATTTT CASSLVPGQGTDTQYF
TRBJ1-3 . . TRBV7-8 TGTGCCAGCAGCTTAGGCGGGGTGGGAAACACCATATATTTT CASSLGGVGNTIYF
TRBJ2-5 TRBD1 . TRBV27 TGTGCCAGCAGTATCGACAGGGGGCGAGCAGAGACCCAGTACTTC CASSIDRGRAETQYF
TRBJ1-2 TRBD1 . TRBV5-1 TGCGCCAGCAGCTTGGATACAGGGGGCCGGGGCTACACCTTC CASSLDTGGRGYTF
TRBJ1-1 . . TRBV28 TGTGCCAGCAGCGGGGGAGGCGGAGCAAACACTGAAGCTTTCTTT CASSGGGGANTEAFF
TRBJ1-2 . once TRBV19 TGTGCCAGTAGTTCTACTGCTAACTATGGCTACACCTTC CASSSTANYGYTF
TRBJ2-7 TRBD1 . TRBV5-6 TGTGCCAGCAGCTTGGGACAGGGTAGGTACGAGCAGTACTTC CASSLGQGRYEQYF
TRBJ1-2 . . TRBV5-1 TGCGCCAGCAGCGGGGACACTCGGTACACCTTC CASSGDTRYTF
TRBJ1-2 TRBD1 few TRBV14 TGTGCCAGCAGCCGAGCGACAGGGGCTGGCCGTGGCTACACCTTC CASSRATGAGRGYTF
TRBJ1-1 TRBD1 . TRBV7-9 TGTGCCAGCAGCTTCGACAGGGGTGGCACTGAAGCTTTCTTT CASSFDRGGTEAFF
TRBJ2-5 TRBD1 . TRBV5-1 TGCGCCAGCAGCGAAGGACAGGGCCAGGAGACCCAGTACTTC CASSEGQGQETQYF
TRBJ2-1 . . TRBV12-5 TGTGCTAGTGGTTCCTCACTCCGGAATGAGCAGTTCTTC CASGSSLRNEQFF
TRBJ2-3 . . TRBV4-2 TGTGCCAGCAGCCAAGCACTCAGCGGAGCCCCCTTCACAGATACGCAGTATTTT CASSQALSGAPFTDTQYF